The sequence of this T cell receptor (beta chain) was determined in a study of identifying expanded T cells in peripheral blood. As for this clone: The antigen is undetermined.

Broader study findings: Over approximately two and four weeks, about 16 and 19 clones changed, versus approximately 1.2 between replicates. Across healthy donors, higher total template counts meant significantly greater roughly 2-week count variance.

During the collection period, no donor immune events like infections were recorded. Sequenced by immunoSEQ multiplex PCR; TCRdb stores in-frame clones only, minus some. The sample contains about 94,000 clones, around 90% of which appear only once. Germline V gene data show CDR1 as MNHEY and CDR2 as SVGAGI. The CDR3 extends over 16 amino acids. V dropped 0 bases and J dropped 3 bases, with 9 bases sitting between them. The sample taken for sequencing was blood. This sequence originates from a person aged 18 to 70 in good health. The J gene is TRBJ1-6, the V gene TRBV6-5; a weak D match, TRBD1 (5 bases). The CDR3 sequence is CASSYSGRGYNSPLHF. CDR3 sequence (DNA): TGTGCCAGCAGTTACTCAGGAAGGGGCTATAATTCACCCCTCCACTTT.